Listed below are T cell receptor beta chains from one sample, sequenced in a study of cytomegalovirus exposure and HLA in healthy donors. Method: immunoSEQ multiplex PCR; TCRdb's copy keeps in-frame clones and lacks some. Among 250,000 to 350,000 clones listed, 85% to 90% were seen once. Input material: PBMCs. The receptors shown here come from a woman between 18 and 29 years old in good health and CMV-seronegative. Both conserved end residues are part of each CDR3. The order of the fields is V gene, D gene, clone size, CDR3 length, J gene, CDR3 DNA, CDR3 protein. A D gene is named only where the DNA matches it firmly. Size is stated for part of the rows, as once, few or many counts, or as a class when the clone is expanded.

v_call: TRBV2
d_call: TRBD2
clone_size: NA
cdr3_length: 14
j_call: TRBJ2-3
cdr3_nt: TGTGCCAGCAACCGGGGGGGAAGCACAGATACGCAGTATTTT
cdr3_aa: CASNRGGSTDTQYF

v_call: TRBV27
d_call: NA
clone_size: NA
cdr3_length: 12
j_call: TRBJ1-2
cdr3_nt: TGTGCCACCATGACGGGGTATTATGGCTACACCTTC
cdr3_aa: CATMTGYYGYTF

v_call: TRBV29-1
d_call: NA
clone_size: NA
cdr3_length: 13
j_call: TRBJ2-7
cdr3_nt: TGCAGCGTTGAGGAGGGAAACTCCTACGAGCAGTACTTC
cdr3_aa: CSVEEGNSYEQYF

v_call: TRBV2
d_call: TRBD1
clone_size: NA
cdr3_length: 14
j_call: TRBJ1-1
cdr3_nt: TGTGCCAGCAGTGAGGCAGGGGGTGGCACTGAAGCTTTCTTT
cdr3_aa: CASSEAGGGTEAFF

v_call: TRBV7-9
d_call: TRBD2
clone_size: NA
cdr3_length: 16
j_call: TRBJ2-1
cdr3_nt: TGTTCCAGCAGCTTCCCAACTAGCGGGGCCTACAATGAGCAGTTCTTC
cdr3_aa: CSSSFPTSGAYNEQFF

v_call: TRBV5-1
d_call: TRBD1
clone_size: NA
cdr3_length: 15
j_call: TRBJ1-1
cdr3_nt: TGCGCCAGCAGAGATGCGGACAGGGGAGGTACTGAAGCTTTCTTT
cdr3_aa: CASRDADRGGTEAFF

v_call: TRBV2
d_call: TRBD2
clone_size: NA
cdr3_length: 16
j_call: TRBJ2-3
cdr3_nt: TGTGCCAGCAGCCTCCTAGCGGGGAGCAAGGCAGATACGCAGTATTTT
cdr3_aa: CASSLLAGSKADTQYF

v_call: TRBV7-8
d_call: NA
clone_size: NA
cdr3_length: 16
j_call: TRBJ2-7
cdr3_nt: TGTGCCAGCAGGAATAGTAGGGGCCACCTAAGGGACGAGCAGTACTTC
cdr3_aa: CASRNSRGHLRDEQYF

v_call: TRBV27
d_call: NA
clone_size: NA
cdr3_length: 15
j_call: TRBJ1-5
cdr3_nt: TGTGCCAGCAGTTTAGGAAACAGGGGCAATCAGCCCCAGCATTTT
cdr3_aa: CASSLGNRGNQPQHF

v_call: TRBV7-8
d_call: TRBD1
clone_size: NA
cdr3_length: 16
j_call: TRBJ1-6
cdr3_nt: TGTGCCAGCAGCTTAGGGCGGGACAGCAATAATTCACCCCTCCACTTT
cdr3_aa: CASSLGRDSNNSPLHF

v_call: TRBV6-5
d_call: TRBD1
clone_size: NA
cdr3_length: 15
j_call: TRBJ2-7
cdr3_nt: TGTGCCAGCAGTTACCCCGGGACAGGGGCCTACGAGCAGTACTTC
cdr3_aa: CASSYPGTGAYEQYF

v_call: TRBV10-1
d_call: TRBD2
clone_size: NA
cdr3_length: 16
j_call: TRBJ2-3
cdr3_nt: TGCGCCAGCAGTGGAGCGAGCGGGGGACTCACAGATACGCAGTATTTT
cdr3_aa: CASSGASGGLTDTQYF

v_call: TRBV5-6
d_call: NA
clone_size: NA
cdr3_length: 16
j_call: TRBJ1-1
cdr3_nt: TGTGCCAGCAGCTTGCGCGAGAGGGTCCGAGGGACTGAAGCTTTCTTT
cdr3_aa: CASSLRERVRGTEAFF

v_call: TRBV10-3
d_call: TRBD2
clone_size: NA
cdr3_length: 14
j_call: TRBJ2-1
cdr3_nt: TGTGCCATCAGCCCGAGTCTAGCGGGAAATGAGCAGTTCTTC
cdr3_aa: CAISPSLAGNEQFF

v_call: TRBV4-1
d_call: TRBD2
clone_size: NA
cdr3_length: 15
j_call: TRBJ2-1
cdr3_nt: TGCGCCAGCAGCCCCCTAGCGGGGGGCCGCGTTGAGCAGTTCTTC
cdr3_aa: CASSPLAGGRVEQFF

v_call: TRBV6-4
d_call: NA
clone_size: NA
cdr3_length: 15
j_call: TRBJ1-3
cdr3_nt: TGTGCCACCCCGGACAGCGAAATCTCTGGAAACACCATATATTTT
cdr3_aa: CATPDSEISGNTIYF

v_call: TRBV2
d_call: TRBD1
clone_size: NA
cdr3_length: 14
j_call: TRBJ1-6
cdr3_nt: TGTGCCAGCGGACGGGACAGCTATAATTCACCCCTCCACTTT
cdr3_aa: CASGRDSYNSPLHF

v_call: TRBV6-9
d_call: NA
clone_size: NA
cdr3_length: 13
j_call: TRBJ2-3
cdr3_nt: TGTGCCAGCAGTCCATGGTCGACTGATACGCAGTATTTT
cdr3_aa: CASSPWSTDTQYF

v_call: TRBV6-1
d_call: TRBD1
clone_size: NA
cdr3_length: 13
j_call: TRBJ2-7
cdr3_nt: TGTGCCAGCAACCTGGACAGGAACTACGAGCAGTACTTC
cdr3_aa: CASNLDRNYEQYF

v_call: TRBV5-1
d_call: TRBD2
clone_size: once
cdr3_length: 15
j_call: TRBJ2-1
cdr3_nt: TGCGCCAGCAGCTTGACTAGCGGCCCATACAATGAGCAGTTCTTC
cdr3_aa: CASSLTSGPYNEQFF

v_call: TRBV27
d_call: NA
clone_size: NA
cdr3_length: 14
j_call: TRBJ1-2
cdr3_nt: TGTGCCAGCAGTTTAGCAGTAGAGGACTATGGCTACACCTTC
cdr3_aa: CASSLAVEDYGYTF

v_call: TRBV5-1
d_call: TRBD1
clone_size: NA
cdr3_length: 15
j_call: TRBJ1-4
cdr3_nt: TGCGCCAGCAGCCGGACAGGGGAAAGTAATGAAAAACTGTTTTTT
cdr3_aa: CASSRTGESNEKLFF

v_call: TRBV11-3
d_call: NA
clone_size: NA
cdr3_length: 14
j_call: TRBJ2-7
cdr3_nt: TGTGCCAGCAGCTTAGGTGGCGGAAGCTACGAGCAGTACTTC
cdr3_aa: CASSLGGGSYEQYF

v_call: TRBV19
d_call: TRBD1
clone_size: NA
cdr3_length: 14
j_call: TRBJ1-2
cdr3_nt: TGTGCCAGTAGTACGCCCGGACAGGGGAATGGCTACACCTTC
cdr3_aa: CASSTPGQGNGYTF

v_call: TRBV7-2
d_call: NA
clone_size: NA
cdr3_length: 15
j_call: TRBJ2-1
cdr3_nt: TGTGCCAGCAGCTTACTATACAGCTCCTACAATGAGCAGTTCTTC
cdr3_aa: CASSLLYSSYNEQFF

v_call: TRBV27
d_call: NA
clone_size: once
cdr3_length: 14
j_call: TRBJ2-1
cdr3_nt: TGTGCCAGCAGTTTTATCGGGGAAGTCAATGAGCAGTTCTTC
cdr3_aa: CASSFIGEVNEQFF

v_call: TRBV6-5
d_call: TRBD1
clone_size: NA
cdr3_length: 15
j_call: TRBJ1-1
cdr3_nt: TGTGCCAGCAGTTACCCGGGACAGATGAACACTGAAGCTTTCTTT
cdr3_aa: CASSYPGQMNTEAFF

v_call: TRBV2
d_call: TRBD1
clone_size: NA
cdr3_length: 14
j_call: TRBJ1-2
cdr3_nt: TGTGCCACCCCTCTAGAGGGGGCGGTCGATGGCTACACCTTC
cdr3_aa: CATPLEGAVDGYTF

v_call: TRBV7-3
d_call: NA
clone_size: NA
cdr3_length: 15
j_call: TRBJ2-1
cdr3_nt: TGTGCCAGCAGCTTGACACGAGACTCCTACAATGAGCAGTTCTTC
cdr3_aa: CASSLTRDSYNEQFF

v_call: TRBV9
d_call: TRBD1
clone_size: NA
cdr3_length: 16
j_call: TRBJ2-1
cdr3_nt: TGTGCCAGCAGCGTAGGTCGACAGGGGCGATTAGATGAGCAGTTCTTC
cdr3_aa: CASSVGRQGRLDEQFF

v_call: TRBV2
d_call: TRBD1
clone_size: NA
cdr3_length: 16
j_call: TRBJ2-2
cdr3_nt: TGTGCCAGCAGCAAAGAATCGACAGGGGGGACCGGGGAGCTGTTTTTT
cdr3_aa: CASSKESTGGTGELFF

v_call: TRBV9
d_call: NA
clone_size: NA
cdr3_length: 17
j_call: TRBJ2-1
cdr3_nt: TGTGCCAGCAGCGTAGATGTCAGTAAACCGGGACTCAATGAGCAGTTCTTC
cdr3_aa: CASSVDVSKPGLNEQFF